The T cell receptor beta chain under discussion was sequenced for a study of OX40 agonist ivuxolimab in advanced cancers. On the study more broadly: The mean age was roughly 60 years, ranging from about 23 to 79, with roughly four fifths of participants male.

The study, taken as a whole, reports: There were also nonresponders showing low normalized T-cell clonal expansion. No antigen was identified for the clonally expanded peripheral T cells.

With regard to this clone: Its antigen is not identified.

TCRdb's table, derived via immunoSEQ multiplex PCR, lists solely in-frame clones and lacks some. The table has about 44,000 clones, approximately 84% seen once. The CDR3 is 14 amino acids. V lost 5 bases and J lost 8, with 18 bases in between. Per germline, CDR1 MNHEY and CDR2 SMNVEV (reference sequence). Specimen: CD4+ or CD8+ T cells sorted from blood, collected in a trial of the OX40 agonist ivuxolimab. This TCR was sampled from an adult with an advanced solid tumor such as melanoma, head and neck, liver or kidney cancer. The chain has TRBV27 and TRBJ1-2, with D perhaps TRBD1 (5 bases). The chain's CDR3 is CASSPLPQGRGYTF. CDR3 sequence (DNA): TGTGCCAGCAGTCCCCTCCCCCAGGGACGGGGCTACACCTTC.